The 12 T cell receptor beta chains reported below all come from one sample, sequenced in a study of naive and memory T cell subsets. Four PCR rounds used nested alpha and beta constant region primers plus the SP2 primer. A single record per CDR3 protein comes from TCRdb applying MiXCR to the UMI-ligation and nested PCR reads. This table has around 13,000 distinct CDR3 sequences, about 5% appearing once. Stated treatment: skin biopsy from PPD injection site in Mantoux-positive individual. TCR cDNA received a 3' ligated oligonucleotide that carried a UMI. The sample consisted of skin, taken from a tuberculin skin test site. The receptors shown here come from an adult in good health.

The CDR3 coding sequence is TGTGCCAGCAGTGGGGGTCGGACCTATGGCTACACCTTC. As protein: CASSGGRTYGYTF. V and J are TRBV6-2 or TRBV6-3 and TRBJ1-2; maybe TRBD1 (5 bases). Germline-derived CDR1 and CDR2 are MNHEY and SVGEGT. The length of the CDR3 is 13 residues. Trimming shortened V by 5 bases and J by 4 bases, and 11 bases separated the two germline ends.

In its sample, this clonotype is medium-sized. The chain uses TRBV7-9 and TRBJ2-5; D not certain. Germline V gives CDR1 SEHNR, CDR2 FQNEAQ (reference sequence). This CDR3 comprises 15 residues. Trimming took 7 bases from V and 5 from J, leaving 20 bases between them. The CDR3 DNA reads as TGTGCCAGCATCCGAGATGCCTACGCCCGCGAGACCCAGTACTTC. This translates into CASIRDAYARETQYF. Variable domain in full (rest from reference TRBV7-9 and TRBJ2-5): DTGVSQNPRHKITKRGQNVTFRCDPISEHNRLYWYRQTLGQGPEFLTYFQNEAQLEKSRLLSDRFSAERPKGSFSTLEIQRTEQGDSAMYLCASIRDAYARETQYFGPGTRLLVL.

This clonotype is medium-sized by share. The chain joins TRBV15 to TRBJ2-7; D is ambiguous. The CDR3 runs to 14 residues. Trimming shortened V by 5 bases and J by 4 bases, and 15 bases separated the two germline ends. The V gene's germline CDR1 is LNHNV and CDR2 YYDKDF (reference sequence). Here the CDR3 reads CATSVRTSGYEQYF. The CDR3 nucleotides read TGTGCCACCAGCGTCCGGACGTCTGGGTACGAGCAGTACTTC. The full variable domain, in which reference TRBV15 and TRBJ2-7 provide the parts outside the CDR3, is DAMVIQNPRYQVTQFGKPVTLSCSQTLNHNVMYWYQQKSSQAPKLLFHYYDKDFNNEADTPDNFQSRRPNTSFCFLDIRSPGLGDTAMYLCATSVRTSGYEQYFGPGTRLTVT.

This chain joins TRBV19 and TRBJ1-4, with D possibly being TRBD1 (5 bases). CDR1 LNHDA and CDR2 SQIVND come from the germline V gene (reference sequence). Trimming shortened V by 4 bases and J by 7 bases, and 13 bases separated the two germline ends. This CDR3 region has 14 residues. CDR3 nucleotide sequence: TGTGCCAGTAGTAGGACACGAAACTCTGAAAAACTGTTTTTT. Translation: CASSRTRNSEKLFF.

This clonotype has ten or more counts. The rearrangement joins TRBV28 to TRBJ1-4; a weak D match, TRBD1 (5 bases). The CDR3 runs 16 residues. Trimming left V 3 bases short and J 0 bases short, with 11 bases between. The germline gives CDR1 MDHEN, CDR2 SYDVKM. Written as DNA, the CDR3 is TGTGCCAGCAGTTTTTGGGGCTTTGCAACTAATGAAAAACTGTTTTTT. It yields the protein CASSFWGFATNEKLFF.

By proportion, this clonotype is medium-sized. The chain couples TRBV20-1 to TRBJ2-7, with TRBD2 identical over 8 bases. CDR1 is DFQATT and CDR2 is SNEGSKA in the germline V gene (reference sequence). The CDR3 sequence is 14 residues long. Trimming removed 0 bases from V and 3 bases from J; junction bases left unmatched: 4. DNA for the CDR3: TGCAGTGCTAGAGATCCGGGACTAGTCTACGAGCAGTACTTC. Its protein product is CSARDPGLVYEQYF.

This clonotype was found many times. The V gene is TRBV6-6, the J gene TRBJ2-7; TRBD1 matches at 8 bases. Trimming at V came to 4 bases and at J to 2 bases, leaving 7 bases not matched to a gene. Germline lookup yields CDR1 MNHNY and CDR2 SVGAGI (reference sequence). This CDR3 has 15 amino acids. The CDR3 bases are TGTGCCAGCAGTTCTCCTAGACAGGGGACCTACGAGCAGTACTTC. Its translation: CASSSPRQGTYEQYF.

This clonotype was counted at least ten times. This CDR3 is CSARDYVPEQYF. The CDR3 DNA reads TGCAGTGCTAGAGATTACGTCCCCGAGCAGTACTTC. The J gene is TRBJ2-7, the V gene TRBV20-1; D gene unclear. The germline V gene has CDR1 DFQATT and CDR2 SNEGSKA (reference sequence). Deletions cut 0 bases from V and 6 bases from J, with 9 bases between. CDR3 size: 12 residues.

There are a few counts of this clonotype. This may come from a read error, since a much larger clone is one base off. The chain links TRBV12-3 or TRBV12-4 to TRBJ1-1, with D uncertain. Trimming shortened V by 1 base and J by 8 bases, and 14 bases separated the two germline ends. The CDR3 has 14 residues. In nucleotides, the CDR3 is TGTGCCAGCAGTTTAGGTTCGCCAATGGGCGAAGCTTTCTTT. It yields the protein CASSLGSPMGEAFF.

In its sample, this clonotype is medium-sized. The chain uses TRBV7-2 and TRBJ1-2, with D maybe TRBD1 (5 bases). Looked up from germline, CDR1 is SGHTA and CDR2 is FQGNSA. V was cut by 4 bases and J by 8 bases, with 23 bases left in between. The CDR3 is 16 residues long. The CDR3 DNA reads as TGTGCCAGCAGCTGGAGTGGTGTCAGCCTGGGGCTCGGCTACACCTTC. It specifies CASSWSGVSLGLGYTF. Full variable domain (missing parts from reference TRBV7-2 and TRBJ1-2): GAGVSQSPSNKVTEKGKDVELRCDPISGHTALYWYRQSLGQGLEFLIYFQGNSAPDKSGLPSDRFSAERTGGSVSTLTIQRTQQEDSAVYLCASSWSGVSLGLGYTFGSGTRLTVV.

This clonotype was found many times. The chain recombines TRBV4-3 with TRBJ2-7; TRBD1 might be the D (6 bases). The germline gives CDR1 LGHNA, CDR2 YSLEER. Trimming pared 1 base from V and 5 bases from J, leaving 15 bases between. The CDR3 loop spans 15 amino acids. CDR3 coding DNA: TGCGCCAGCAGCCAAGTATTAGGGGACAACCACGAGCAGTACTTC. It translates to CASSQVLGDNHEQYF.

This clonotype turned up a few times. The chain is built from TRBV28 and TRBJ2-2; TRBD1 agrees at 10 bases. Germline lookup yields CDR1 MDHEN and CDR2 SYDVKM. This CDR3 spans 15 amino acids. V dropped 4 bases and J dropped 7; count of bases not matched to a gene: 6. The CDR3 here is CASSSTGGNGGELFF. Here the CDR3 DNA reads TGTGCCAGCAGTTCGACAGGGGGCAATGGCGGGGAGCTGTTTTTT.